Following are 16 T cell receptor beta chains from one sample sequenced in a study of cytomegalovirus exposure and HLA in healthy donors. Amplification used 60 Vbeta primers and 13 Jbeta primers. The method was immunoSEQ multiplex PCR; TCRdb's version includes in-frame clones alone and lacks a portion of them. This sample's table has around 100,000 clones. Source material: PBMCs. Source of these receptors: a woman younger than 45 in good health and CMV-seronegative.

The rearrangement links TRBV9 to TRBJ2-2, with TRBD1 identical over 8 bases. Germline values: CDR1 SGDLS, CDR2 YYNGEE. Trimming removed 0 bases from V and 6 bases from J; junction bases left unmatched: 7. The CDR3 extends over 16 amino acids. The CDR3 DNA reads TGTGCCAGCAGCGTAGACCCGACAGGGGAGGCCGGGGAGCTGTTTTTT. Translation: CASSVDPTGEAGELFF. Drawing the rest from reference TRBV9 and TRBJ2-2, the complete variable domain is DSGVTQTPKHLITATGQRVTLRCSPRSGDLSVYWYQQSLDQGLQFLIQYYNGEERAKGNILERFSAQQFPDLHSELNLSSLELGDSALYFCASSVDPTGEAGELFFGEGSRLTVL.

CDR3: CASSIRPGYVFDEQFF. Here the CDR3 DNA reads TGTGCCAGTAGTATAAGACCGGGATATGTGTTCGATGAGCAGTTCTTC. This chain uses TRBV19 with TRBJ2-1; possibly TRBD2 for D (5 bases). The V end lost 2 bases, the J end lost 8 bases, and 19 bases lay between the germline ends. The CDR3 consists of 16 residues. From germline, CDR1 is LNHDA and CDR2 SQIVND (reference sequence).

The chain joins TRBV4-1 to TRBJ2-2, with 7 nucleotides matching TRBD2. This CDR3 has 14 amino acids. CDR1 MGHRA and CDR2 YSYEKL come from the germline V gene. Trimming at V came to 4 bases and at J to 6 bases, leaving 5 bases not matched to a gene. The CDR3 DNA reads TGCGCCAGCAGCCGCACGGGACTATCCGGGGAGCTGTTTTTT. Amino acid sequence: CASSRTGLSGELFF.

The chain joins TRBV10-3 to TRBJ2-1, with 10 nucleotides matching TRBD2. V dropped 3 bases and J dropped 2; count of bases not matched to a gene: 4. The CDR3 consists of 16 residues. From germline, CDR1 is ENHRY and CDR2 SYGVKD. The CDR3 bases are TGTGCCATCAGTGATGGGCTAGCGGGGGCCTACAATGAGCAGTTCTTC. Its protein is CAISDGLAGAYNEQFF.

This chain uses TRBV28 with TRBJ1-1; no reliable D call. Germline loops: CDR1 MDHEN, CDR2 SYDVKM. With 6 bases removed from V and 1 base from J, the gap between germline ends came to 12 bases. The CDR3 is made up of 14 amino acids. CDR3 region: CASSLVGRNTEAFF. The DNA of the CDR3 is TGTGCCAGCAGCCTCGTCGGGAGGAACACTGAAGCTTTCTTT.

This CDR3 is CASSLEQGTNYEQYF. DNA for the CDR3: TGTGCCAGCAGCTTAGAGCAGGGGACGAACTACGAGCAGTACTTC. The chain has TRBV11-2 and TRBJ2-7, with TRBD1 as a possible D gene (6 bases). Trimming pared 0 bases from V and 3 bases from J, leaving 12 bases between. CDR3 length: 15 amino acids. CDR1 SGHAT and CDR2 FQNNGV come from the germline V gene.

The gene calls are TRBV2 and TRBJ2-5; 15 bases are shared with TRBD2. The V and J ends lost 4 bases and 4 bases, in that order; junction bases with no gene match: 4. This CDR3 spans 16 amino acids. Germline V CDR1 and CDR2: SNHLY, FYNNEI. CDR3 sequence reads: CASSGEGLAGGETQYF. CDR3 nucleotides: TGTGCCAGCAGTGGGGAGGGACTAGCGGGGGGAGAGACCCAGTACTTC.

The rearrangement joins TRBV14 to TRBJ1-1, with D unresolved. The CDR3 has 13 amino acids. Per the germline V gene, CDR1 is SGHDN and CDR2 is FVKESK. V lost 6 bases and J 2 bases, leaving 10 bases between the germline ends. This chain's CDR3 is CASRDFLNTEAFF. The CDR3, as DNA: TGTGCCAGCAGAGACTTTTTAAACACTGAAGCTTTCTTT.

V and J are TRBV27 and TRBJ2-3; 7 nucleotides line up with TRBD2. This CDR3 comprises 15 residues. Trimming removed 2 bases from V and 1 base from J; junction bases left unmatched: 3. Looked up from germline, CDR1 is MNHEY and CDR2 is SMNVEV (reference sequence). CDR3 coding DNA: TGTGCCAGCAGTTTAAACGCGGGGGGCACAGATACGCAGTATTTT. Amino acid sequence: CASSLNAGGTDTQYF.

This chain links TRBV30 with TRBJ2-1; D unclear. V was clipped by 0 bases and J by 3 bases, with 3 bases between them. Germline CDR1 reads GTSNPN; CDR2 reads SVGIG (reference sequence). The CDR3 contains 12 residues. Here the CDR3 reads CAWSVLYNEQFF. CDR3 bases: TGTGCCTGGAGTGTACTCTACAATGAGCAGTTCTTC. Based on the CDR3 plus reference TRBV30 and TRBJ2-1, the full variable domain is SQTIHQWPATLVQPVGSPLSLECTVEGTSNPNLYWYRQAAGRGLQLLFYSVGIGQISSEVPQNLSASRPQDRQFILSSKKLLLSDSGFYLCAWSVLYNEQFFGPGTRLTVL.

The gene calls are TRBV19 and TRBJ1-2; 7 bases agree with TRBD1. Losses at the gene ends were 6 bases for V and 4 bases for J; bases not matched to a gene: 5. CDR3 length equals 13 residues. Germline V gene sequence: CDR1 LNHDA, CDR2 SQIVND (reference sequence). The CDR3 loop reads CASSPQGFYGYTF. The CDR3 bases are TGTGCCAGTAGCCCACAGGGGTTCTATGGCTACACCTTC.

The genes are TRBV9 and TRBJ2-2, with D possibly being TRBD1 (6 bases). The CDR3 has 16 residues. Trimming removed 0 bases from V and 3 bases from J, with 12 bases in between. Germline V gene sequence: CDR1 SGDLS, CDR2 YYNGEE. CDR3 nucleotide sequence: TGTGCCAGCAGCGTAGGTGTACGGACAGACACCGGGGAGCTGTTTTTT. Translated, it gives CASSVGVRTDTGELFF.

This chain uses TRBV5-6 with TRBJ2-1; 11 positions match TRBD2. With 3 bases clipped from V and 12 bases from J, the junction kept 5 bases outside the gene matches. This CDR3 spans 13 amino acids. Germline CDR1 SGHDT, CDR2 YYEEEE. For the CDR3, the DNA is TGTGCCAGCAGCTCTACTAGCGGGAGAGGGCAGTTCTTC. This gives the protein CASSSTSGRGQFF. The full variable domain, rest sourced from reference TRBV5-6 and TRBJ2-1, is DAGVTQSPTHLIKTRGQQVTLRCSPKSGHDTVSWYQQALGQGPQFIFQYYEEEERQRGNFPDRFSGHQFPNYSSELNVNALLLGDSALYLCASSSTSGRGQFFGPGTRLTVL.

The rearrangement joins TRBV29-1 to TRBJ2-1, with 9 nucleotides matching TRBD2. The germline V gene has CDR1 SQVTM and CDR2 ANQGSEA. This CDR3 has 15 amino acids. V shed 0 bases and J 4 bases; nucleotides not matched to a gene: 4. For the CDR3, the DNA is TGCAGCGTTGAAGACGGGCGGGGGGGTTACAATGAGCAGTTCTTC. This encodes CSVEDGRGGYNEQFF.

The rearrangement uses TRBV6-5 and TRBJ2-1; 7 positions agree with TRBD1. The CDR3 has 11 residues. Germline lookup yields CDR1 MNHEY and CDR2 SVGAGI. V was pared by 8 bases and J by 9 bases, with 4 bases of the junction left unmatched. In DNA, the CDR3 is TGTGCCAGCCGGACAGGTGGTGAGCAGTTCTTC. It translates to CASRTGGEQFF.

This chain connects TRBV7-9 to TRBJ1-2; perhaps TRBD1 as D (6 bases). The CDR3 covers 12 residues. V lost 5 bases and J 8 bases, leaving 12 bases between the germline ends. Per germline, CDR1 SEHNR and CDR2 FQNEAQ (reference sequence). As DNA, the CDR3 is TGTGCCAGCAGCCAGGACAGCTACGGCTACACCTTC. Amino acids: CASSQDSYGYTF.